A selection of T cell receptor beta chains follows, all from one sample in a study of vaccination and CD4 T cells after COVID-19. A single record per CDR3 protein comes from TCRdb applying MiXCR to the PCR reads. The repertoire holds 15,000 to 20,000 distinct CDR3 sequences, with under 80% as singletons. Sequenced here: CD4+ T cells from blood, sampled before SARS-CoV-2 vaccination. These receptors all come from a human donor who had recovered from COVID-19. The CDR3 runs from the conserved cysteine through the conserved F or W. The D gene is left open where the match is weak. Clone size is given for some rows only: seen once, a few or many times, or a class if the clone is expanded.

v_call	j_call	clone_size	d_call	cdr3_aa	cdr3_nt
TRBV7-9	TRBJ2-7	-	-	CASSWGRGEQYF	TGTGCCAGCAGCTGGGGGCGAGGCGAGCAGTACTTC
TRBV28	TRBJ2-2	few	-	CASSLTGELFF	TGTGCCAGCAGTTTAACGGGGGAGCTGTTTTTT
TRBV19	TRBJ1-5	-	-	CASKVAGGQPQHF	TGTGCCAGTAAGGTAGCGGGAGGGCAGCCCCAGCATTTT
TRBV5-1	TRBJ2-1	-	TRBD2	CASSLILAGGPINEQFF	TGCGCCAGCAGCTTGATTTTAGCGGGAGGGCCGATCAATGAGCAGTTCTTC
TRBV20-1	TRBJ2-1	-	-	CSATPAGQSSYNEQFF	TGCAGTGCTACCCCCGCCGGACAGAGCTCCTACAATGAGCAGTTCTTC
TRBV18	TRBJ1-1	-	-	CASSPPSVNTEAFF	TGTGCCAGCTCACCACCCTCAGTAAACACTGAAGCTTTCTTT
TRBV15	TRBJ1-5	few	-	CATSRDLDPPHSQHF	TGTGCCACCAGCAGAGATTTGGACCCCCCTCATTCCCAGCATTTT
TRBV28	TRBJ1-5	few	-	CASSLSGNQPQHF	TGTGCCAGCAGTTTATCTGGGAATCAGCCCCAGCATTTT
TRBV20-1	TRBJ2-2	-	-	CSARRDVAGELFF	TGCAGTGCTAGAAGGGACGTGGCCGGGGAGCTGTTTTTT
TRBV6-2/TRBV6-3	TRBJ2-1	-	TRBD1	CASGDRVGEQFF	TGTGCCAGCGGCGACAGGGTTGGCGAGCAGTTCTTC
TRBV15	TRBJ2-1	-	-	CATSRPGPGGRNEQFF	TGTGCCACCAGCAGACCCGGGCCCGGAGGGAGGAATGAGCAGTTCTTC
TRBV19	TRBJ1-1	-	-	CASSIGAGELNTEAFF	TGTGCCAGTAGTATTGGCGCAGGGGAACTGAACACTGAAGCTTTCTTT
TRBV30	TRBJ1-5	once	TRBD1	CAWSEQGNQPQHF	TGTGCCTGGAGTGAACAGGGGAACCAGCCCCAGCATTTT
TRBV10-3	TRBJ1-1	-	-	CAIRGTPGTEAFF	TGTGCCATCAGGGGGACTCCGGGGACTGAAGCTTTCTTT
TRBV28	TRBJ1-2	-	TRBD1	CASRRQGTNYGYTF	TGTGCCAGCAGGAGACAGGGAACTAACTATGGCTACACCTTC
TRBV27	TRBJ1-4	-	TRBD1	CASSHRTGGTNEKLFF	TGTGCCAGCAGCCATCGGACAGGGGGAACTAATGAAAAACTGTTTTTT
TRBV7-3	TRBJ1-1	-	-	CASSASRDTEAFF	TGTGCCAGCAGCGCATCCAGGGACACTGAAGCTTTCTTT
TRBV7-6	TRBJ1-6	-	-	CASSLGAPNSPLHF	TGTGCCAGCAGCTTAGGGGCTCCTAATTCACCCCTCCACTTT
TRBV20-1	TRBJ2-1	-	TRBD2	CSAPVAGVLEQFF	TGCAGTGCGCCCGTAGCGGGAGTGCTTGAGCAGTTCTTC
TRBV12-3/TRBV12-4	TRBJ2-1	-	-	CASSFSGYEQFF	TGTGCCAGCAGTTTCAGTGGGTATGAGCAGTTCTTC
TRBV7-2	TRBJ1-5	-	TRBD1	CASSLAGTGNQPQHF	TGTGCCAGCAGCTTAGCGGGGACAGGCAATCAGCCCCAGCATTTT
TRBV18	TRBJ2-5	-	-	CASSPDLQETQYF	TGTGCCAGCTCACCTGACCTCCAAGAGACCCAGTACTTC
TRBV28	TRBJ2-2	-	TRBD1	CASRDRANTGELFF	TGTGCCAGCCGGGACAGGGCGAACACCGGGGAGCTGTTTTTT
TRBV7-2	TRBJ1-2	-	TRBD1	CASSFGRGNYGYTF	TGTGCCAGCAGCTTTGGCAGGGGGAACTATGGCTACACCTTC
TRBV15	TRBJ2-5	medium-sized	TRBD1	CATSRDGRGRRETQYF	TGTGCCACCAGCAGAGATGGCAGGGGGCGACGCGAGACCCAGTACTTC
TRBV28	TRBJ2-7	-	-	CASSSPEGSYEQYF	TGTGCCAGCAGTTCCCCGGAGGGATCCTACGAGCAGTACTTC
TRBV20-1	TRBJ2-7	few	TRBD2	CSARGLASRYEQYF	TGCAGTGCTAGAGGACTAGCGTCGAGGTATGAGCAGTACTTC
TRBV6-1	TRBJ2-4	few	TRBD1	CASSNQGQGAAKNIQYF	TGTGCCAGCAGCAATCAAGGGCAGGGGGCTGCCAAAAACATTCAGTACTTC
TRBV7-7	TRBJ2-2	few	-	CASSLVSNTGELFF	TGTGCTAGCAGCTTAGTCTCGAACACCGGGGAGCTGTTTTTT
TRBV6-2/TRBV6-3	TRBJ2-3	-	-	CASSYRMGDSRDTQYF	TGTGCCAGCAGTTACAGAATGGGAGACTCTCGAGATACGCAGTATTTT
TRBV20-1	TRBJ1-4	-	-	CSARSDSLEKLFF	TGCAGTGCTAGATCCGACAGTTTGGAAAAACTGTTTTTT
TRBV20-1	TRBJ2-5	-	TRBD1	CSAGRDSGYF	TGCAGTGCTGGCAGGGACAGCGGGTACTTC
TRBV7-2	TRBJ2-3	-	-	CASSLALGRATDTQYF	TGTGCCAGCAGCTTAGCGCTGGGGCGGGCAACAGATACGCAGTATTTT
TRBV20-1	TRBJ2-3	-	TRBD1	CSARDRASKHRGRALDTQYF	TGCAGTGCTAGAGATCGGGCCTCGAAGCACAGGGGAAGAGCCCTAGATACGCAGTATTTT
TRBV20-1	TRBJ2-7	-	TRBD2	CSASKASGFYEQYF	TGCAGTGCTAGTAAGGCTAGCGGGTTCTACGAGCAGTACTTC
TRBV6-1	TRBJ2-1	few	-	CASIWATGWNEQFF	TGTGCCAGCATTTGGGCTACCGGGTGGAATGAGCAGTTCTTC
TRBV19	TRBJ2-5	-	TRBD2	CASSMVGGQETQYF	TGTGCCAGTAGTATGGTGGGGGGGCAAGAGACCCAGTACTTC
TRBV5-1	TRBJ1-2	-	-	CASSPEGVANYGYTF	TGCGCCAGCAGCCCCGAGGGCGTAGCTAACTATGGCTACACCTTC
TRBV20-1	TRBJ2-5	few	TRBD1	CSAIQGQIQETQYF	TGCAGTGCTATACAGGGACAGATACAAGAGACCCAGTACTTC
TRBV27	TRBJ1-6	-	TRBD1	CASSLYRGKDSPLHF	TGTGCCAGCAGTTTATACAGGGGGAAGGATTCACCCCTCCACTTT
TRBV4-2	TRBJ2-7	-	TRBD2	CASSPGGSGVNSYEQYF	TGTGCCAGCAGCCCCGGGGGGAGCGGGGTTAATTCCTACGAGCAGTACTTC
TRBV9	TRBJ2-2	-	TRBD1	CASSVGQGGTGELFF	TGTGCCAGCAGCGTAGGACAGGGGGGCACCGGGGAGCTGTTTTTT
TRBV20-1	TRBJ2-5	-	-	CSAPSRGRETQYF	TGCAGTGCTCCATCACGGGGGAGAGAGACCCAGTACTTC
TRBV25-1	TRBJ2-4	once	TRBD1	CASSEFGQGSPFQYF	TGTGCCAGCAGTGAATTTGGACAGGGGTCACCCTTTCAGTACTTC
TRBV28	TRBJ2-5	-	-	CASRSAGEETQYF	TGTGCCAGCAGGAGCGCAGGGGAAGAGACCCAGTACTTC
TRBV6-1	TRBJ2-3	-	-	CASRRGHSDTQYF	TGTGCCAGCAGGCGGGGACACTCGGATACGCAGTATTTT
TRBV7-8	TRBJ1-5	-	-	CASSLATVRDQPQHF	TGTGCCAGCAGCTTAGCGACAGTACGCGATCAGCCCCAGCATTTT
TRBV7-3	TRBJ2-1	-	TRBD1	CASSFGDRVWDNEQFF	TGTGCCAGCAGCTTTGGGGACAGGGTTTGGGACAATGAGCAGTTCTTC
TRBV6-5	TRBJ1-2	-	-	CASSLWGRGGYTF	TGTGCCAGCAGTTTGTGGGGGCGGGGTGGCTACACCTTC
TRBV7-9	TRBJ1-1	-	-	CASSFEGRNTEAFF	TGTGCCAGCAGCTTTGAGGGGAGGAACACTGAAGCTTTCTTT
TRBV20-1	TRBJ2-3	-	TRBD2	CSAETSGSADTQYF	TGCAGTGCTGAGACTAGCGGGAGCGCAGATACGCAGTATTTT
TRBV25-1	TRBJ1-5	-	TRBD1	CASSPGGRGRNQPQHF	TGTGCCAGCAGTCCTGGGGGCAGGGGGCGGAATCAGCCCCAGCATTTT
TRBV5-5	TRBJ2-7	-	TRBD2	CASSLGATSGSYLPYEQYF	TGTGCCAGCAGCTTGGGGGCGACTAGCGGGAGTTATCTGCCCTACGAGCAGTACTTC
TRBV20-1	TRBJ2-1	-	TRBD2	CSARLAGRHNEQFF	TGCAGTGCTCGACTAGCGGGTCGACACAATGAGCAGTTCTTC
TRBV15	TRBJ2-2	few	-	CATSTPVGGELFGELFF	TGTGCCACCAGCACCCCGGTTGGGGGCGAATTATTCGGGGAGCTGTTTTTT
TRBV7-3	TRBJ2-1	-	TRBD1	CASSPRTGILNEQFF	TGTGCCAGCAGCCCCAGGACAGGTATATTGAATGAGCAGTTCTTC
TRBV6-5	TRBJ2-3	-	TRBD2	CASSSRTSGSITDTQYF	TGTGCCAGCAGTTCCAGGACTAGCGGGTCTATCACAGATACGCAGTATTTT
TRBV20-1	TRBJ1-6	-	TRBD1	CSARLRGRPDSPLHF	TGCAGTGCTAGACTCAGGGGGCGCCCTGATTCACCCCTCCACTTT